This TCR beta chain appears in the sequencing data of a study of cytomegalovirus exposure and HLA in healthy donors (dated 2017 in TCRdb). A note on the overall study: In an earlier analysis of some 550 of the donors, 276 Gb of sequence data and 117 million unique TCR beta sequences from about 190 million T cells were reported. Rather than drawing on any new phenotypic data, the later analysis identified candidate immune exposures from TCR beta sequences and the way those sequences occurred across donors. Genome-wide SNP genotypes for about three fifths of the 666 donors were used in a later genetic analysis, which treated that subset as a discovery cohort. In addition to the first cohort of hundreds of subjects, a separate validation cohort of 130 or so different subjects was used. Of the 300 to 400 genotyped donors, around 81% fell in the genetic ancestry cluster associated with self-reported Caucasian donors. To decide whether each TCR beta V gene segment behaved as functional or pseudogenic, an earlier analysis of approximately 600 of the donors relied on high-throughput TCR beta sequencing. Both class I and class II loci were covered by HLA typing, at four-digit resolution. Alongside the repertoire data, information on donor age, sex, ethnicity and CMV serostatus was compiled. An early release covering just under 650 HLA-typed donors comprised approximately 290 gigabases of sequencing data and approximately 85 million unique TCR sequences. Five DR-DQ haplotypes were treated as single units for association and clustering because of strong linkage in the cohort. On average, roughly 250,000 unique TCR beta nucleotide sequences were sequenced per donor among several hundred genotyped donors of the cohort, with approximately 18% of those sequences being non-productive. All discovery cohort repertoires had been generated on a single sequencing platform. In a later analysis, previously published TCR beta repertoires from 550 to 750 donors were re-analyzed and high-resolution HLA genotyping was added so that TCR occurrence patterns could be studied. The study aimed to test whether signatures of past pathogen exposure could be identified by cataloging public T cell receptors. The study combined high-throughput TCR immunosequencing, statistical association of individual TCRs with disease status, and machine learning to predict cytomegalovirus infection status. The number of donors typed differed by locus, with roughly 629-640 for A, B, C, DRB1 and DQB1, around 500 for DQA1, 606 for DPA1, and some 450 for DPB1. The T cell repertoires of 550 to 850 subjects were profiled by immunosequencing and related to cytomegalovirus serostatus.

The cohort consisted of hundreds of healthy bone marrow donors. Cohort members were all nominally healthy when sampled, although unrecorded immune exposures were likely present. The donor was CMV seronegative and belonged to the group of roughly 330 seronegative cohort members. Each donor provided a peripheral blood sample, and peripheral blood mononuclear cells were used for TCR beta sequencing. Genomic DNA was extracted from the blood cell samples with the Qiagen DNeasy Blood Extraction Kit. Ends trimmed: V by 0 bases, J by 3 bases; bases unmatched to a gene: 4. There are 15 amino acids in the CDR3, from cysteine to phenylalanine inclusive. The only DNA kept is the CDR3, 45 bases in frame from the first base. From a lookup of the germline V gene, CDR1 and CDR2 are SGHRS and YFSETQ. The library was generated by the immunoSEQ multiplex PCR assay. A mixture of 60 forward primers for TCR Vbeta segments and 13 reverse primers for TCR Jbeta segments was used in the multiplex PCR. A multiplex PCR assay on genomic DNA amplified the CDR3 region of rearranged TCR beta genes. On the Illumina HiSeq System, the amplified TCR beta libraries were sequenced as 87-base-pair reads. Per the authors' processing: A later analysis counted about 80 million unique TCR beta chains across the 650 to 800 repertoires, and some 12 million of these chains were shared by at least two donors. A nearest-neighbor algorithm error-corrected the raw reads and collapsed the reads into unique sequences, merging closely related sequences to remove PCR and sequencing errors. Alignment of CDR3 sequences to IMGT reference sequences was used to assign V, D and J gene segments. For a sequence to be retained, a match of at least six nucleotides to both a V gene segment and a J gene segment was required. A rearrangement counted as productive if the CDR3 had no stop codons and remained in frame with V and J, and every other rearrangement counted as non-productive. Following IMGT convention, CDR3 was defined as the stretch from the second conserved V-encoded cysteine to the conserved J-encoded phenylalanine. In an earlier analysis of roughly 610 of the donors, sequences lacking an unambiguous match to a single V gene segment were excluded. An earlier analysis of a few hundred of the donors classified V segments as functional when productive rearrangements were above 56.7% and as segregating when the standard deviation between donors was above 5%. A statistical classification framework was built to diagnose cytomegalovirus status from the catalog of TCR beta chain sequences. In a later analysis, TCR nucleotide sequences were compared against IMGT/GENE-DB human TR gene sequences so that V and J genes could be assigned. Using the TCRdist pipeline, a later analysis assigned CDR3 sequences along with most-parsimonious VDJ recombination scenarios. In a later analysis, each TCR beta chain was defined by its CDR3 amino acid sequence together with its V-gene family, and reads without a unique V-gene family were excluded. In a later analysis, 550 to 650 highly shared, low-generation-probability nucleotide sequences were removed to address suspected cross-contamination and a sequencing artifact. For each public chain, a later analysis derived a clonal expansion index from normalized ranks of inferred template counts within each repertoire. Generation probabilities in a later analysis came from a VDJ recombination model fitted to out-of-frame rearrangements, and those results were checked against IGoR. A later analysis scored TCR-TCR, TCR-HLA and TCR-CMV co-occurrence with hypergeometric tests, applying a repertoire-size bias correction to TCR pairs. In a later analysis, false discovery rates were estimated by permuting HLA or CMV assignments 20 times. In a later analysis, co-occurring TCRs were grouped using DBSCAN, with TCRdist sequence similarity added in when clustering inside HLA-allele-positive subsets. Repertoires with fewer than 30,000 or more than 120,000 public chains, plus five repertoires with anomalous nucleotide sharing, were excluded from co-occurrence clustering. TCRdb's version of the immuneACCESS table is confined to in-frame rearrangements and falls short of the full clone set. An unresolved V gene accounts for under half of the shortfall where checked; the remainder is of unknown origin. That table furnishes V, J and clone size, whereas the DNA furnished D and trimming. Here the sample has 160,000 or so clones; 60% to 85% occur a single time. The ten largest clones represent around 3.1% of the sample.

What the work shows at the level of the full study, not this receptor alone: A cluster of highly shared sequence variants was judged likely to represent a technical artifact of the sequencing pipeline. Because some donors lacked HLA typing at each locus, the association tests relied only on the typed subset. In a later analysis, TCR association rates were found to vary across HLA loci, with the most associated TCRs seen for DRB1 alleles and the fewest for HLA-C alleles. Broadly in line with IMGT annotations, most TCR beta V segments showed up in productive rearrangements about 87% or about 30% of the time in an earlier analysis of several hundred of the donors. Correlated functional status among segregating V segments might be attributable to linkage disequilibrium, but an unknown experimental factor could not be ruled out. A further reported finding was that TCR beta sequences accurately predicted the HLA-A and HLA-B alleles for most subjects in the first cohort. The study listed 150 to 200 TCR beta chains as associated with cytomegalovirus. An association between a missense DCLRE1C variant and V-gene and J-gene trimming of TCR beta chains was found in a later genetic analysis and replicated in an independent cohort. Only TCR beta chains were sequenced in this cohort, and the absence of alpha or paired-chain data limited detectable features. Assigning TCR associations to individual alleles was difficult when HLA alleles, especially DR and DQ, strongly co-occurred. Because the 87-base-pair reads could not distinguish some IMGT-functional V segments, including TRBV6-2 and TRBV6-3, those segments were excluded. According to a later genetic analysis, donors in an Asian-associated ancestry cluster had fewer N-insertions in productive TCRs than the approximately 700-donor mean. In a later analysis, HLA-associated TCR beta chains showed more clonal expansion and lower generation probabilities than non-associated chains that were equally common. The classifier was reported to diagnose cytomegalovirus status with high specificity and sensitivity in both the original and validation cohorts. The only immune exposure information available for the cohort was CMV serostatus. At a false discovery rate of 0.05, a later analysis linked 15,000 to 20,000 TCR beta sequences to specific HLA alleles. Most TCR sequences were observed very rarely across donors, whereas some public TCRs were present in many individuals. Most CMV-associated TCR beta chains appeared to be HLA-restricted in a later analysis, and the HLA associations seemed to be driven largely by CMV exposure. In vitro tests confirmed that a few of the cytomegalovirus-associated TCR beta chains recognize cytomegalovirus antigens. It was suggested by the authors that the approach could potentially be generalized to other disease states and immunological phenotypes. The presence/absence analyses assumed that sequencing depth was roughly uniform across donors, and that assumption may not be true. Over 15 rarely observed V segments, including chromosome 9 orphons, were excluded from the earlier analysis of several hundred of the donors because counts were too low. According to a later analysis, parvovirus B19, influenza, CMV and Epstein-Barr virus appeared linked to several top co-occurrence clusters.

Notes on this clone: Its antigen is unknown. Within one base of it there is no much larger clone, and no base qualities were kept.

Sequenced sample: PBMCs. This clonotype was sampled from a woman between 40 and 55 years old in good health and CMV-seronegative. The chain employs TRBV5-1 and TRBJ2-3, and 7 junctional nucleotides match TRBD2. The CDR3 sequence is CASSLAVGGTDTQYF. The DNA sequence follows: TGCGCCAGCAGCTTGGCCGTGGGGGGGACAGATACGCAGTATTTT.